The 32 T cell receptor beta chains listed next were all sequenced from one sample in a study of graft-versus-host responses after intestinal transplantation. The assay was immunoSEQ multiplex PCR, and TCRdb's table has in-frame clones only and misses some. This sample has more than 90,000 clones; 85% to 95% occur once, and the top ten carry 1% to 1.5%. These receptors' antigens are unknown. This sample comprised unstimulated CD8+ T cells sorted from spleen or lymph node cells, obtained before transplant. These receptors were collected from a human donor who was the organ donor for an intestinal transplant.

The V gene is TRBV6-5, the J gene TRBJ2-5; unclear D gene. Germline CDR1 is MNHEY and CDR2 is SVGAGI. V was trimmed by 0 bases and J by 5 bases, leaving 13 bases between them. The CDR3 contains 15 residues. The CDR3: CASSYSAGDGETQYF. The CDR3 DNA sequence: TGTGCCAGCAGTTACTCCGCAGGCGACGGGGAGACCCAGTACTTC.

This chain uses TRBV28 with TRBJ2-3; TRBD2 matches at 11 bases. With V trimmed by 6 bases and J by 1 base, 3 bases remained unmatched. Germline V lookup: CDR1 MDHEN, CDR2 SYDVKM. The CDR3 contains 15 residues. This CDR3 is CASSLLAGGTDTQYF. DNA of the CDR3: TGTGCCAGCAGCCTACTAGCGGGAGGCACAGATACGCAGTATTTT.

The chain recombines TRBV28 with TRBJ2-7; D not resolved. Per the germline V gene, CDR1 is MDHEN and CDR2 is SYDVKM. The CDR3 has 13 amino acids. V shed 1 base and J shed 4 bases, with 8 bases lying between them. CDR3 loop: CASSLLSQYEQYF. Here the CDR3 DNA reads TGTGCCAGCAGTTTATTGTCCCAATACGAGCAGTACTTC. Full variable domain (missing parts from reference TRBV28 and TRBJ2-7): DVKVTQSSRYLVKRTGEKVFLECVQDMDHENMFWYRQDPGLGLRLIYFSYDVKMKEKGDIPEGYSVSREKKERFSLILESASTNQTSMYLCASSLLSQYEQYFGPGTRLTVT.

This sequence joins TRBV4-1 and TRBJ1-1; D ambiguous. With 3 bases removed from V and 3 bases from J, the gap between germline ends came to 11 bases. The germline V gene has CDR1 MGHRA and CDR2 YSYEKL. This CDR3 has 14 amino acids. The CDR3 protein is CASSHPGRHTEAFF. CDR3 nucleotides: TGCGCCAGCAGCCACCCGGGAAGGCACACTGAAGCTTTCTTT.

The genes are TRBV6-5 and TRBJ1-6; 9 positions match TRBD1. The germline CDR1 and CDR2 sequences are MNHEY and SVGAGI. J lost 9 bases, V lost 1 base, and 4 bases had no gene match. The CDR3 has 15 residues. Here the CDR3 DNA reads TGTGCCAGCAGTTACTACGGGACAGGGAGTTCACCCCTCCACTTT. Its protein product is CASSYYGTGSSPLHF.

The chain recombines TRBV19 with TRBJ2-1; maybe TRBD2 (6 bases). CDR1 and CDR2 (germline): LNHDA, SQIVND (reference sequence). The CDR3 consists of 15 residues. The ends were cut back, 0 bases at V and 0 bases at J, with 6 bases in the middle. CDR3 in DNA: TGTGCCAGTAGTATAGACGGGGGCTCCTACAATGAGCAGTTCTTC. It is translated as CASSIDGGSYNEQFF.

This chain links TRBV9 with TRBJ1-2, with 11 positions matching TRBD1. Germline V gene lookup returns CDR1 SGDLS and CDR2 YYNGEE. J lost 8 bases, V lost 3 bases, and 6 bases had no gene match. This CDR3 region has 14 residues. The CDR3, as DNA: TGTGCCAGCAGCGGGACAGGGGGCGCCCAGGGCTACACCTTC. This translates into CASSGTGGAQGYTF.

This chain uses TRBV7-2 with TRBJ2-4, with D possibly matching TRBD2 (5 bases). CDR3 size: 15 residues. Germline V CDR1 and CDR2: SGHTA, FQGNSA. The V gene lost 0 bases and the J gene lost 0 bases, with 6 bases spanning the gap. CDR3: CASSLAGVAKNIQYF. In nucleotides, the CDR3 is TGTGCCAGCAGCTTAGCGGGAGTAGCCAAAAACATTCAGTACTTC.

The chain employs TRBV9 and TRBJ2-1; no definite D call. CDR1 and CDR2 from the germline V gene are SGDLS and YYNGEE. The CDR3 is 14 amino acids. With 4 bases removed from V and 3 bases from J, the gap between germline ends came to 11 bases. This CDR3 reads CASSPHPDYNEQFF. CDR3 sequence (DNA): TGTGCCAGCAGCCCACACCCGGACTACAATGAGCAGTTCTTC.

The chain is built from TRBV6-5 and TRBJ2-2; D might be TRBD2 (6 bases). CDR1 and CDR2 (germline): MNHEY, SVGAGI. The CDR3 sequence is 12 residues long. The V end lost 8 bases, the J end lost 5 bases, and 9 bases lay between the germline ends. The CDR3 region is CASGGITGELFF. The CDR3 DNA reads as TGTGCCAGCGGGGGGATTACCGGGGAGCTGTTTTTT.

The CDR3 here is CASSYSSGSTDTQYF. DNA of the CDR3: TGTGCCAGCAGTTACTCTAGCGGGAGCACAGATACGCAGTATTTT. The rearrangement joins TRBV6-5 to TRBJ2-3; 7 bases match TRBD2. The germline V gene encodes CDR1 MNHEY and CDR2 SVGAGI. The ends lost 0 bases at V and 0 bases at J; junction bases unmatched: 0. The CDR3 spans 15 residues.

The rearrangement joins TRBV6-1 to TRBJ1-1; maybe TRBD1 (6 bases). CDR3 size: 17 residues. Trimming removed 4 bases from V and 3 bases from J, with 21 bases in between. Germline-derived CDR1 and CDR2 are MNHNS and SASEGT. CDR3 amino acids: CASSAPPNRVWHTEAFF. The CDR3 DNA reads as TGTGCCAGCAGTGCTCCACCCAACAGGGTATGGCACACTGAAGCTTTCTTT.

The J gene is TRBJ2-5, the V gene TRBV13, with TRBD2 matching 7 bases. In germline, CDR1 is PRHDT, CDR2 FYEKMQ (reference sequence). This CDR3 region has 17 residues. The V segment lost 4 bases and the J segment 0 bases; nucleotides outside the gene matches: 11. The CDR3 protein is CASSSPGVGGDQETQYF. As DNA, the CDR3 is TGTGCCAGCAGCTCCCCGGGTGTGGGGGGGGACCAAGAGACCCAGTACTTC.

This clone was detected once. The chain combines TRBV21-1 with TRBJ2-1; no check of the table's D call, TRBD2, against the DNA was made. TRBV21-1 is classified as a pseudogene. The CDR3 is 16 amino acids. This CDR3 reads CASSNDRTSGKNEQFF. CDR3 nucleotides: TGTGCCAGCAGCAACGACAGGACTAGCGGGAAAAATGAGCAGTTCTTC.

CDR3 in amino acids: CASSSAMTDSGNTIYF. Here the CDR3 DNA reads TGTGCCAGCAGTTCGGCCATGACGGACTCTGGAAACACCATATATTTT. V usage is TRBV28 and J usage is TRBJ1-3; no clear D. V was clipped by 4 bases and J by 0 bases, with 13 bases between them. The CDR3 has 16 residues. Germline V gene data show CDR1 as MDHEN and CDR2 as SYDVKM.

CDR3 in amino acids: CASRRGPYEQYF. CDR3 coding DNA: TGTGCCAGCAGGCGGGGGCCCTACGAGCAGTACTTC. The J gene is TRBJ2-7, the V gene TRBV9; tentative D call: TRBD2 (7 bases). Trimming pared 5 bases from V and 2 bases from J, leaving 8 bases between. Germline V gene data show CDR1 as SGDLS and CDR2 as YYNGEE. The CDR3 spans 12 residues.

This chain links TRBV7-9 with TRBJ2-7; 10 nucleotides align to TRBD1. CDR1 is SEHNR and CDR2 is FQNEAQ in the germline V gene (reference sequence). The CDR3 is made up of 15 amino acids. The V and J ends lost 3 bases and 4 bases, in that order; junction bases with no gene match: 6. CDR3 in DNA: TGTGCCAGCAGCTTGAGGGACAGGGGCCCTTACGAGCAGTACTTC. Residues: CASSLRDRGPYEQYF.

Of note for this clone: Its ends do not fully match the called genes, so a read error is possible. For the CDR3, the DNA is TGCGCCAGCAGCCAAGATATGGGGGGACAGGTGAAGTTC. This encodes CASSQDMGGQVKF. V and J are TRBV4-3 and TRBJ1-2, with TRBD1 matching over 8 bases. The CDR3 is 13 amino acids. Germline CDR1 reads LGHNA; CDR2 reads YSLEER.

This chain joins TRBV29-1 and TRBJ1-1; D is unresolved. The V gene lost 3 bases and the J gene lost 4 bases, with 15 bases spanning the gap. The CDR3 length is 14 residues. Germline CDR1 SQVTM, CDR2 ANQGSEA. CDR3 loop: CSVDRPYGVTEAFF. CDR3 sequence (DNA): TGCAGCGTTGACAGGCCTTACGGGGTCACTGAAGCTTTCTTT.

V usage is TRBV27 and J usage is TRBJ2-7, with 12 bases lining up with TRBD1. The J segment lost 3 bases and the V segment lost 5 bases, leaving 11 bases of the junction unmatched. Germline values: CDR1 MNHEY, CDR2 SMNVEV (reference sequence). The CDR3 has 17 residues. The CDR3 reads CASSPGTGGWGLYEQYF. CDR3 bases: TGTGCCAGCAGTCCCGGGACAGGGGGCTGGGGTCTCTACGAGCAGTACTTC.

The genes are TRBV2 and TRBJ2-3; D unclear. V lost 4 bases and J 0 bases, leaving 5 bases between the germline ends. CDR3 length: 13 amino acids. Germline V lookup: CDR1 SNHLY, CDR2 FYNNEI. The CDR3 sequence: CASSVESTDTQYF. The CDR3 DNA sequence: TGTGCCAGCAGTGTGGAGAGCACAGATACGCAGTATTTT.

The rearrangement links TRBV10-2 to TRBJ2-7, with D hard to call. The CDR3 is 11 residues long. V was shortened by 3 bases and J by 7 bases, with 7 bases between the two germline ends. Germline values: CDR1 WSHSY, CDR2 SAAADI. The CDR3 here is CASSDLWEQYF. In DNA form, the CDR3 reads TGCGCCAGCAGTGATCTGTGGGAGCAGTACTTC.

This clone has only one observation. CDR3 bases: TGTGCCAGCAGTGAACCCCGCGAAGCCTACGAGCAGTACTTC. Amino acids: CASSEPREAYEQYF. The chain recombines TRBV2 with TRBJ2-7; D uncertain. Trimming shortened V by 2 bases and J by 2 bases, and 10 bases separated the two germline ends. CDR1 and CDR2 from the germline V gene are SNHLY and FYNNEI. There are 14 residues in the CDR3.

This sequence joins TRBV27 and TRBJ2-1; D not certain. Looked up from germline, CDR1 is MNHEY and CDR2 is SMNVEV (reference sequence). V shed 0 bases and J shed 0 bases, with 6 bases lying between them. This CDR3 contains 15 residues. The CDR3 DNA sequence: TGTGCCAGCAGTTTATCGGCTAGCTCCTACAATGAGCAGTTCTTC. Its translation is CASSLSASSYNEQFF.

This clone was observed a single time. The CDR3 region has the DNA TGTGCCAGCTCGAAAGACGGCTACTCTGGAAACACCATATATTTT. Protein sequence: CASSKDGYSGNTIYF. The rearrangement joins TRBV28 to TRBJ1-3, with D uncertain. This CDR3 contains 15 residues. Germline V CDR1 and CDR2: MDHEN, SYDVKM. V gave up 8 bases and J gave up 0 bases, with 14 bases separating them. Looking up the rest from reference TRBV28 and TRBJ1-3 gives the full variable domain: DVKVTQSSRYLVKRTGEKVFLECVQDMDHENMFWYRQDPGLGLRLIYFSYDVKMKEKGDIPEGYSVSREKKERFSLILESASTNQTSMYLCASSKDGYSGNTIYFGEGSWLTVV.

The chain joins TRBV27 to TRBJ1-5; D call uncertain. Germline CDR1 reads MNHEY; CDR2 reads SMNVEV (reference sequence). V lost 2 bases and J lost 7, with 6 bases in between. CDR3 length: 12 residues. This chain's CDR3 is CASSLGGQPQHF. CDR3 DNA sequence: TGTGCCAGCAGTTTAGGAGGCCAGCCCCAGCATTTT.

The chain carries TRBV11-2 and TRBJ2-2, with 8 positions matching TRBD1. The junction had 6 bases not matched to a gene; V was cut back by 2 bases and J by 1 base. This CDR3 spans 17 amino acids. Per the germline V gene, CDR1 is SGHAT and CDR2 is FQNNGV. CDR3 loop: CASSLWITGGNTGELFF. The CDR3 bases are TGTGCCAGCAGCTTATGGATTACAGGGGGGAACACCGGGGAGCTGTTTTTT.

V is TRBV29-1 and J is TRBJ2-7, with D possibly being TRBD1 or TRBD2 (6 bases each). Germline V gene data show CDR1 as SQVTM and CDR2 as ANQGSEA. V was cut by 5 bases and J by 3 bases, with 14 bases left in between. The CDR3 consists of 13 residues. CDR3 coding DNA: TGCAGCGTTAACGGGGGCGAAAACTACGAGCAGTACTTC. Encoded protein: CSVNGGENYEQYF.

The chain has TRBV29-1 and TRBJ2-7; no definite D call. Germline V gene lookup returns CDR1 SQVTM and CDR2 ANQGSEA. V was clipped by 2 bases and J by 1 base, with 9 bases between them. The CDR3 consists of 13 residues. For the CDR3, the DNA is TGCAGCGTTGAACTCGCGACGTCCTACGAGCAGTACTTC. This sequence encodes CSVELATSYEQYF.

This sequence joins TRBV5-1 and TRBJ1-2, with TRBD1 matching 7 bases. Germline-derived CDR1 and CDR2 are SGHRS and YFSETQ. With V trimmed by 0 bases and J by 6 bases, 2 bases remained unmatched. CDR3 length equals 13 residues. The CDR3, as DNA: TGCGCCAGCAGCTTGGCAGGGGGAGATGGCTACACCTTC. Amino acids: CASSLAGGDGYTF.

V is TRBV19 and J is TRBJ1-2, with unresolved D. This CDR3 has 13 amino acids. Per germline, CDR1 LNHDA and CDR2 SQIVND (reference sequence). V gave up 10 bases and J gave up 2 bases, with 14 bases separating them. Here the CDR3 reads CATRPGRNYGYTF. The CDR3 region has the DNA TGTGCCACGAGGCCGGGGAGGAACTATGGCTACACCTTC. Together with reference TRBV19 and TRBJ1-2, the CDR3 gives the full variable domain: DGGITQSPKYLFRKEGQNVTLSCEQNLNHDAMYWYRQDPGQGLRLIYYSQIVNDFQKGDIAEGYSVSREKKESFPLTVTSAQKNPTAFYLCATRPGRNYGYTFGSGTRLTVV.

The chain uses TRBV5-4 and TRBJ2-1; D may be TRBD2 (5 bases). The CDR3 has 12 residues. V was shortened by 2 bases and J by 9 bases, with 9 bases between the two germline ends. Germline V CDR1 and CDR2: SGHNT, YYREEE (reference sequence). The CDR3: CASSFGNSEQFF. The CDR3 coding sequence is TGTGCCAGCAGCTTCGGGAATTCTGAGCAGTTCTTC.